The 24 T cell receptor beta chains reported below all come from one sample, sequenced in a study of cytomegalovirus exposure and HLA in healthy donors. PCR primers comprised 60 Vbeta and 13 Jbeta primers. Assay: immunoSEQ multiplex PCR; the TCRdb copy retains only in-frame clones and omits some. Among around 98,000 clones, 55% to 80% were seen once, and the ten largest hold approximately 1.1%. Sequenced material: PBMCs. The receptors were gathered from a female donor in good health and CMV-seronegative.

A few counts support this clone. This sequence joins TRBV7-8 and TRBJ2-7, with TRBD1 matching over 7 bases. The CDR3 length is 14 residues. Germline CDR1 and CDR2: SGHVS and FQNEAQ. The J segment lost 3 bases and the V segment lost 3 bases, leaving 5 bases of the junction unmatched. The CDR3 here is CASSLGQWGYEQYF. CDR3 nucleotides: TGTGCCAGCAGCTTGGGACAGTGGGGCTACGAGCAGTACTTC.

This clone was detected once. The chain combines TRBV5-6 with TRBJ2-1, with D unresolved. V lost 4 bases and J lost 6, with 8 bases in between. The CDR3 runs to 12 residues. Per the germline V gene, CDR1 is SGHDT and CDR2 is YYEEEE. In DNA form, the CDR3 reads TGTGCCAGCAGCGCCCAGATCAATGAGCAGTTCTTC. It codes for CASSAQINEQFF.

This chain joins TRBV6-5 and TRBJ1-2, with D tentatively TRBD1 (6 bases). The V end was cut by 5 bases, the J end by 4 bases, with 14 bases between. In germline, CDR1 is MNHEY, CDR2 SVGAGI. The CDR3 loop spans 14 amino acids. Written as DNA, the CDR3 is TGTGCCAGCAGTCCCCGGGGGGCCGGCTATGGCTACACCTTC. Amino acids: CASSPRGAGYGYTF.

The V and J genes are TRBV30 and TRBJ2-1, with 8 bases identical to TRBD2. The CDR3 covers 17 residues. Germline V gene sequence: CDR1 GTSNPN, CDR2 SVGIG (reference sequence). The junction had 9 bases not matched to a gene; V was cut back by 0 bases and J by 2 bases. Written as DNA, the CDR3 is TGTGCCTGGAGTGTAGGGCCGGGACTAGAGGCCTACAATGAGCAGTTCTTC. Amino acid sequence: CAWSVGPGLEAYNEQFF.

The chain uses TRBV7-9 and TRBJ1-1; D not resolved. This CDR3 contains 16 residues. V was trimmed by 6 bases and J by 1 base, leaving 18 bases between them. Per the germline V gene, CDR1 is SEHNR and CDR2 is FQNEAQ (reference sequence). The CDR3 spells CASSPMAGLENTEAFF. The CDR3 DNA reads TGTGCCAGCAGTCCAATGGCAGGACTCGAGAACACTGAAGCTTTCTTT. The full variable domain, its missing parts supplied by reference TRBV7-9 and TRBJ1-1, is DTGVSQNPRHKITKRGQNVTFRCDPISEHNRLYWYRQTLGQGPEFLTYFQNEAQLEKSRLLSDRFSAERPKGSFSTLEIQRTEQGDSAMYLCASSPMAGLENTEAFFGQGTRLTVV.

V is TRBV6-5 and J is TRBJ1-2; 7 positions agree with TRBD1. This CDR3 contains 15 residues. Looked up from germline, CDR1 is MNHEY and CDR2 is SVGAGI. The V gene end was trimmed by 0 bases and the J gene end by 4 bases; junction bases not matched to a gene: 5. The CDR3 coding sequence is TGTGCCAGCAGTTACTCCCTGACAGGGATCTATGGCTACACCTTC. Its translation is CASSYSLTGIYGYTF.

The chain joins TRBV6-4 to TRBJ1-4; 7 bases are shared with TRBD1. Trimming took 2 bases from V and 7 from J; bases not matched to a gene: 7. The CDR3 extends over 15 amino acids. In germline, CDR1 is MRHNA, CDR2 SNTAGT. CDR3 loop: CASSDRDSPFEKLFF. The CDR3 DNA reads as TGTGCCAGCAGTGACAGGGACAGCCCGTTTGAAAAACTGTTTTTT.

J is TRBJ1-2 and V is TRBV6-1; D is possibly TRBD1 (5 bases). The CDR3 runs 14 residues. Deletions cut 0 bases from V and 3 bases from J, with 8 bases between. CDR1 is MNHNS and CDR2 is SASEGT in the germline V gene. The CDR3 loop reads CASSEAGRDYGYTF. CDR3 nucleotide sequence: TGTGCCAGCAGTGAAGCGGGCAGGGACTATGGCTACACCTTC.

The chain carries TRBV28 and TRBJ2-7; TRBD1 aligns across 8 bases. CDR1 and CDR2 (germline): MDHEN, SYDVKM. J was trimmed by 7 bases and V by 3 bases; bases with no gene match: 8. The CDR3 runs to 14 residues. The CDR3 reads CASSFWTGLREQYF. For the CDR3, the DNA is TGTGCCAGCAGTTTCTGGACAGGGTTAAGGGAGCAGTACTTC. The full variable domain, completed using reference TRBV28 and TRBJ2-7, is DVKVTQSSRYLVKRTGEKVFLECVQDMDHENMFWYRQDPGLGLRLIYFSYDVKMKEKGDIPEGYSVSREKKERFSLILESASTNQTSMYLCASSFWTGLREQYFGPGTRLTVT.

This rearrangement joins TRBV19 to TRBJ1-2, with TRBD1 identical over 8 bases. The J segment lost 3 bases and the V segment lost 5 bases, leaving 2 bases of the junction unmatched. This CDR3 is built from 13 residues. Germline CDR1 reads LNHDA; CDR2 reads SQIVND (reference sequence). CDR3 DNA: TGTGCCAGTAGTCCGACAGGGGACTATGGCTACACCTTC. Translated: CASSPTGDYGYTF.

The V gene is TRBV18, the J gene TRBJ2-5; 8 bases match TRBD1. The CDR3 is 15 amino acids. V trimming: 0 bases; J trimming: 5 bases; junction bases outside the gene matches: 5. The V gene's germline CDR1 is KGHSH and CDR2 LQKENI. The CDR3 region has the DNA TGTGCCAGCTCACCACCGGGACAGGAGATTGAGACCCAGTACTTC. It is translated as CASSPPGQEIETQYF.

About this clone itself: This specimen includes other DNA sequences encoding the same CDR3. The CDR3 DNA is TGCGCCAGCAGCTTGGACAGGACGAGCTCCTACGAGCAGTACTTC. Translated: CASSLDRTSSYEQYF. The chain recombines TRBV5-1 with TRBJ2-7; D possibly corresponds to TRBD1 (5 bases). Trimming stripped 0 bases from V and 0 bases from J, with 10 bases between. Looked up from germline, CDR1 is SGHRS and CDR2 is YFSETQ. The CDR3 is 15 amino acids.

The DNA of the CDR3 is TGTGCCACCAGCTCCGGGACAGGAGATAGCAATCAGCCCCAGCATTTT. Translated: CATSSGTGDSNQPQHF. The chain employs TRBV15 and TRBJ1-5; 8 bases align to TRBD1. V was clipped by 5 bases and J by 0 bases; unmatched bases: 6. CDR3 size: 16 residues. Germline-derived CDR1 and CDR2 are LNHNV and YYDKDF (reference sequence).

The gene calls are TRBV7-3 and TRBJ2-1, with a possible D match to TRBD2 (5 bases). This CDR3 is 13 amino acids long. CDR1 is SGHTA and CDR2 is FQGTGA in the germline V gene. Trimming cost V 8 bases and J 5 bases, with 13 bases left between them. CDR3 DNA: TGTGCCAGCCGAAGGGAGCGGAACAATGAGCAGTTCTTC. Amino acid sequence: CASRRERNNEQFF.

The chain combines TRBV12-5 with TRBJ1-6; possible D gene TRBD1, 6 bases. V was pared by 3 bases and J by 2 bases, with 14 bases between. The CDR3 is 17 residues long. CDR1 is LGHNT and CDR2 is FRNRAP in the germline V gene. The CDR3 loop reads CASGFQQGPPYNSPLHF. CDR3 DNA: TGTGCTAGTGGTTTTCAACAGGGCCCTCCCTATAATTCACCCCTCCACTTT.

This clone was seen only a few times. This rearrangement joins TRBV6-4 to TRBJ1-5; TRBD1 is a possible D gene (5 bases). V was cut by 5 bases and J by 2 bases, with 13 bases left in between. The CDR3 loop spans 15 amino acids. Germline V gene lookup returns CDR1 MRHNA and CDR2 SNTAGT. Here the CDR3 DNA reads TGTGCCAGCAGTCCAAGGGACTGGGGCAATCAGCCCCAGCATTTT. It specifies CASSPRDWGNQPQHF.

The CDR3 DNA reads as TGTGCCAGCAGTCCCCGGACAGGGAGGTATGGCTACACCTTC. Translation: CASSPRTGRYGYTF. The chain couples TRBV28 to TRBJ1-2; 8 bases match TRBD1. The V and J ends lost 5 bases and 5 bases, in that order; junction bases with no gene match: 7. CDR1 and CDR2 from the germline V gene are MDHEN and SYDVKM. This CDR3 has 14 residues.

The rearrangement joins TRBV6-4 to TRBJ2-2; 11 nucleotides agree with TRBD2. The ends lost 6 bases at V and 3 bases at J; junction bases unmatched: 3. Germline V gene data show CDR1 as MRHNA and CDR2 as SNTAGT. This CDR3 has 15 amino acids. The CDR3 spells CASRGTSGDTGELFF. CDR3 in DNA: TGTGCCAGCAGAGGGACTAGCGGAGACACCGGGGAGCTGTTTTTT.

This clone appeared a few times. J is TRBJ1-1 and V is TRBV6-5, with 9 bases matching TRBD1. CDR1 and CDR2 (germline): MNHEY, SVGAGI. This CDR3 contains 14 residues. Trimming at V came to 6 bases and at J to 0 bases, leaving 2 bases not matched to a gene. Here the CDR3 DNA reads TGTGCCAGCAGGAGGACAGGGGTGAACACTGAAGCTTTCTTT. Amino acids: CASRRTGVNTEAFF.

By frequency in the sample, this clone is medium-sized. The chain combines TRBV6-4 with TRBJ2-3, with D possibly matching TRBD1 (6 bases). CDR3 length equals 14 residues. Germline assignment: CDR1 MRHNA and CDR2 SNTAGT. V lost 0 bases to trimming and J lost 4 bases, with 8 bases between them. The CDR3 DNA follows: TGTGCCAGCAGTGACTCTACAGGGTCAGATACGCAGTATTTT. As protein: CASSDSTGSDTQYF.

The V call is TRBV7-6, the J call TRBJ2-3; the match to TRBD2 covers 11 bases. Germline V CDR1 and CDR2: SGHVS, FNYEAQ. Trimming at V came to 4 bases and at J to 4 bases, leaving 4 bases not matched to a gene. The CDR3 covers 15 residues. CDR3: CASSSSGRRADTQYF. CDR3 bases: TGTGCCAGCAGCTCTAGCGGGAGGAGGGCAGATACGCAGTATTTT.

This rearrangement joins TRBV18 to TRBJ1-2; 7 bases are shared with TRBD1. From germline, CDR1 is KGHSH and CDR2 LQKENI. Losses at the gene ends were 0 bases for V and 0 bases for J; bases not matched to a gene: 1. The CDR3 contains 15 residues. For the CDR3, the DNA is TGTGCCAGCTCACCACCGGGACAGACTAACTATGGCTACACCTTC. Translated, it gives CASSPPGQTNYGYTF.

This chain uses TRBV27 with TRBJ2-2; 10 bases match TRBD2. This CDR3 has 16 amino acids. Germline CDR1 and CDR2: MNHEY and SMNVEV (reference sequence). The trim removed 5 bases at V and 0 bases at J, leaving 3 bases unmatched. The CDR3 DNA sequence: TGTGCCAGCAGTCCGACTAGCGGGTCGAACACCGGGGAGCTGTTTTTT. Its translation is CASSPTSGSNTGELFF.

A single count supports this clone. The gene calls are TRBV29-1 and TRBJ1-1, with 8 bases identical to TRBD1. The CDR3 contains 11 residues. Germline CDR1 and CDR2: SQVTM and ANQGSEA. V was pared by 7 bases and J by 3 bases, with 1 base of the junction left unmatched. Here the CDR3 DNA reads TGCAGCGCGACAGGGGACACTGAAGCTTTCTTT. This sequence encodes CSATGDTEAFF.